Shown below are 26 T cell receptor beta chains from a single sample sequenced in a study of T cells in Graves' hyperthyroidism and ophthalmopathy. RNA transcripts provided the source from which TCR beta CDR3 regions were amplified. The HTBI set primed first-round TCR CDR3 RT-PCR. TCRdb reprocessed the multiplex PCR reads via MiXCR and lists one record per CDR3 protein. The sample holds roughly 700,000 distinct CDR3 sequences, 35% seen once. Sequenced: blood. Source of these receptors: a woman aged 35 to 49 with Graves' hyperthyroidism.

Only a few counts were recorded for this clonotype. The CDR3 here is CSAAPGGDTEAFF. The CDR3 DNA reads TGCAGTGCTGCCCCTGGAGGGGACACTGAAGCTTTCTTT. This sequence joins TRBV20-1 and TRBJ1-1; a weak D match, TRBD1 (5 bases). The CDR3 contains 13 residues. Trimming pared 5 bases from V and 3 bases from J, leaving 13 bases between. Germline loops: CDR1 DFQATT, CDR2 SNEGSKA (reference sequence).

This clonotype came up many times. The CDR3 sequence is CATGSSGANVLTF. DNA for the CDR3: TGTGCCACCGGAAGCTCTGGGGCCAACGTCCTGACTTTC. The chain uses TRBV24-1 and TRBJ2-6; D is unresolved. CDR3 length: 13 residues. V lost 9 bases and J 0 bases, leaving 5 bases between the germline ends. Germline assignment: CDR1 KGHDR and CDR2 SFDVKD.

The chain combines TRBV7-2 with TRBJ1-4; D is possibly TRBD1 (5 bases). Trimming shortened V by 3 bases and J by 4 bases, and 9 bases separated the two germline ends. Germline V CDR1 and CDR2: SGHTA, FQGNSA. The CDR3 runs 14 residues. The CDR3: CASSFAGSNEKLFF. The CDR3 DNA reads as TGTGCCAGCAGCTTTGCAGGGAGTAATGAAAAACTGTTTTTT. Full variable domain (rest looked up from reference TRBV7-2 and TRBJ1-4): GAGVSQSPSNKVTEKGKDVELRCDPISGHTALYWYRQSLGQGLEFLIYFQGNSAPDKSGLPSDRFSAERTGGSVSTLTIQRTQQEDSAVYLCASSFAGSNEKLFFGSGTQLSVL.

This chain uses TRBV29-1 with TRBJ1-2; weak D call: TRBD1 (5 bases). The CDR3 is 12 residues long. Germline V gene sequence: CDR1 SQVTM, CDR2 ANQGSEA. V dropped 3 bases and J dropped 4 bases, with 9 bases sitting between them. The CDR3 is CSVETEPYGYTF. The CDR3 coding sequence is TGCAGCGTTGAGACAGAACCCTATGGCTACACCTTC.

This clonotype was seen ten or more times. The chain links TRBV2 to TRBJ1-1; TRBD1 might be the D (6 bases). The CDR3 length is 14 residues. The germline V and J ends were trimmed by 7 bases and 6 bases, with 18 bases remaining between them. The V gene's germline CDR1 is SNHLY and CDR2 FYNNEI. CDR3 DNA: TGTGCCAGCAAAGGTCTCTGGGGGCAAGCTGAAGCTTTCTTT. It specifies CASKGLWGQAEAFF.

In this sample, this clonotype turned up many times. V and J are TRBV5-1 and TRBJ2-6; TRBD1 matches 7 bases. CDR1 and CDR2 from the germline V gene are SGHRS and YFSETQ. This CDR3 is built from 16 residues. The J segment lost 6 bases and the V segment lost 5 bases, leaving 11 bases of the junction unmatched. As DNA, the CDR3 is TGCGCCAGCAGGGTGACAGGGACCGTCGTGGCCAACGTCCTGACTTTC. Amino acids: CASRVTGTVVANVLTF.

The chain uses TRBV24-1 and TRBJ2-7, with D uncertain. The CDR3 is made up of 13 amino acids. Germline V gene data show CDR1 as KGHDR and CDR2 as SFDVKD. V was shortened by 3 bases and J by 5 bases, with 10 bases between the two germline ends. The CDR3, as DNA: TGTGCCACCAGTGATGGACCTCCCCACGAGCAGTACTTC. It translates to CATSDGPPHEQYF.

This clonotype was counted ten times or more. V and J are TRBV7-9 and TRBJ1-1; 9 bases are a match to TRBD1. This CDR3 has 14 residues. Per germline, CDR1 SEHNR and CDR2 FQNEAQ (reference sequence). Trimming at V came to 5 bases and at J to 1 base, leaving 2 bases not matched to a gene. The CDR3 loop is CASSRGQGNTEAFF. In nucleotides, the CDR3 is TGTGCCAGCAGCCGGGGACAGGGGAACACTGAAGCTTTCTTT.

This clonotype showed up just a few times. The rearrangement joins TRBV19 to TRBJ1-4, with D unresolved. The CDR3 contains 15 residues. Germline CDR1 LNHDA, CDR2 SQIVND (reference sequence). The V and J ends lost 3 bases and 2 bases respectively, with 10 bases between them. The CDR3 is CASSMTLKTNEKLFF. In nucleotides, the CDR3 is TGTGCCAGTAGTATGACATTGAAGACTAATGAAAAACTGTTTTTT.

The rearrangement joins TRBV7-3 to TRBJ2-2; TRBD2 agrees at 7 bases. The junction had 7 bases not matched to a gene; V was cut back by 6 bases and J by 0 bases. Germline V lookup: CDR1 SGHTA, CDR2 FQGTGA. CDR3 size: 16 residues. The CDR3 protein is CASSSPGGANTGELFF. The CDR3 region has the DNA TGTGCCAGCAGTTCCCCGGGAGGAGCGAACACCGGGGAGCTGTTTTTT. The variable domain in full, with the rest retrieved from reference TRBV7-3 and TRBJ2-2, is GAGVSQTPSNKVTEKGKYVELRCDPISGHTALYWYRQSLGQGPEFLIYFQGTGAADDSGLPNDRFFAVRPEGSVSTLKIQRTERGDSAVYLCASSSPGGANTGELFFGEGSRLTVL.

The chain carries TRBV7-9 and TRBJ1-2; 7 positions match TRBD1. Germline V gene data show CDR1 as SEHNR and CDR2 as FQNEAQ (reference sequence). V shed 6 bases, J shed 6 bases, and the junction held 16 bases outside the gene matches. The CDR3 is 16 amino acids. In DNA, the CDR3 is TGTGCCAGCAGTCGAACAGGGGCGAATCCCCCCGATGGCTACACCTTC. Residues: CASSRTGANPPDGYTF.

The CDR3 sequence is CASSRVVRGNTEAFF. The CDR3 bases are TGCGCCAGCAGCCGGGTTGTCAGGGGCAACACTGAAGCTTTCTTT. This sequence joins TRBV4-3 and TRBJ1-1; a possible D gene is TRBD1 (6 bases). The ends were cut back, 4 bases at V and 2 bases at J, with 14 bases in the middle. The CDR3 has 15 residues. Germline CDR1 reads LGHNA; CDR2 reads YSLEER.

In this sample, this clonotype turned up many times. The gene calls are TRBV2 and TRBJ2-7, with 13 nucleotides matching TRBD2. The V gene's germline CDR1 is SNHLY and CDR2 FYNNEI. J gave up 2 bases and V 0 bases, and 4 bases lay outside the gene matches. The CDR3 consists of 17 residues. CDR3 DNA sequence: TGTGCCAGCAGTGAAGCCGGACTAGCGGGGGCCCCCTACGAGCAGTACTTC. This encodes CASSEAGLAGAPYEQYF.

The chain carries TRBV29-1 and TRBJ1-1; D perhaps matches TRBD1 (5 bases). Germline CDR1 reads SQVTM; CDR2 reads ANQGSEA. The V end was cut by 5 bases, the J end by 0 bases, with 13 bases between. The CDR3 has 14 amino acids. CDR3 amino acids: CSVLGGPMNTEAFF. Here the CDR3 DNA reads TGCAGCGTTCTGGGGGGTCCCATGAACACTGAAGCTTTCTTT.

This clonotype was recorded a few times. DNA for the CDR3: TGTGCCAGCAGCTCCGGCAAACGAGCAACTAATGAAAAACTGTTTTTT. It encodes CASSSGKRATNEKLFF. The chain employs TRBV7-9 and TRBJ1-4; D gene uncertain. Germline lookup yields CDR1 SEHNR and CDR2 FQNEAQ (reference sequence). V was pared by 4 bases and J by 0 bases, with 12 bases between. CDR3 size: 16 residues.

The J gene is TRBJ2-7, the V gene TRBV6-5; D might be TRBD2 (6 bases). Trimming took off 0 bases at V and 12 bases at J, with 15 bases between the two ends. Per germline, CDR1 MNHEY and CDR2 SVGAGI. This CDR3 is built from 13 residues. The CDR3 DNA reads TGTGCCAGCAGTTACTCTGGCGGGACGGCCTTGTACTTC. The encoded protein is CASSYSGGTALYF.

This clonotype was seen only once. A read error may produce the germline difference seen at one junction end. The J gene is TRBJ2-7, the V gene TRBV7-2, with D perhaps assigned TRBD1 or TRBD2 (7 bases each). CDR3 length: 14 residues. CDR1 SGHTA and CDR2 FQGNSA come from the germline V gene. This CDR3 is CARRGGRQSYGQYF. Written as DNA, the CDR3 is TGTGCCCGCAGGGGGGGCAGACAGTCCTACGGGCAGTACTTC.

This chain joins TRBV5-8 and TRBJ2-5; tentative D call: TRBD1 (5 bases). CDR1 and CDR2 from the germline V gene are SGHTS and YDEGEE. The V gene lost 0 bases and the J gene lost 5 bases, with 11 bases spanning the gap. This CDR3 region has 14 residues. Here the CDR3 DNA reads TGTGCCAGCAGCTTGGTCTCCAGGGTTGAGACCCAGTACTTC. Amino acids: CASSLVSRVETQYF. The variable domain in full, with the rest retrieved from reference TRBV5-8 and TRBJ2-5, is EAGVTQSPTHLIKTRGQQATLRCSPISGHTSVYWYQQALGLGLQFLLWYDEGEERNRGNFPPRFSGRQFPNYSSELNVNALELEDSALYLCASSLVSRVETQYFGPGTRLLVL.

Points on this clonotype: This may come from a read error, since a much larger clone is one base off. This chain connects TRBV7-8 to TRBJ2-5; D gene ambiguous. There are 11 residues in the CDR3. Germline V CDR1 and CDR2: SGHVS, FQNEAQ. The V and J ends lost 7 bases and 5 bases respectively, with 8 bases between them. In nucleotides, the CDR3 is TGTGCCAGCACCCCGGAGGAGACCCAGTACTTC. Its protein product is CASTPEETQYF.

Ten or more counts support this clonotype. This sequence joins TRBV19 and TRBJ1-5; possibly TRBD1 for D (6 bases). The germline V gene has CDR1 LNHDA and CDR2 SQIVND (reference sequence). V was shortened by 8 bases and J by 3 bases, with 14 bases between the two germline ends. The CDR3 sequence is 14 residues long. CDR3 coding DNA: TGTGCCAGTGTCCGGGGGCGCGACAATCAGCCCCAGCATTTT. As protein: CASVRGRDNQPQHF.

CDR3 protein: CASTLVGGGDIQYF. The CDR3 coding sequence is TGTGCCAGCACCCTGGTGGGGGGGGGAGACATTCAGTACTTC. The chain joins TRBV7-3 to TRBJ2-4, with TRBD2 identical over 7 bases. Germline loops: CDR1 SGHTA, CDR2 FQGTGA. The CDR3 covers 14 residues. Trimming cost V 7 bases and J 8 bases; bases outside gene matches: 11.

The V gene is TRBV6-5, the J gene TRBJ2-6; D is undetermined. V was clipped by 6 bases and J by 0 bases, with 9 bases between them. CDR1 is MNHEY and CDR2 is SVGAGI in the germline V gene. The CDR3 loop spans 15 amino acids. DNA of the CDR3: TGTGCCAGCAGGATAAGTTTCTCTGGGGCCAACGTCCTGACTTTC. The encoded protein is CASRISFSGANVLTF.

This clonotype was recorded at least ten times. J is TRBJ1-5 and V is TRBV12-3 or TRBV12-4, with TRBD1 matching 10 bases. V lost 5 bases to trimming and J lost 3 bases; unmatched junction nucleotides: 1. This CDR3 is 14 amino acids long. CDR3 DNA sequence: TGTGCCAGCAGTGGGACAGGGGACAATCAGCCCCAGCATTTT. As protein: CASSGTGDNQPQHF.

This clonotype was recorded at least ten times. The rearrangement uses TRBV12-3 or TRBV12-4 and TRBJ2-7; D unresolved. V was shortened by 3 bases and J by 4 bases, with 7 bases between the two germline ends. The CDR3 extends over 12 amino acids. The CDR3 DNA reads as TGTGCCAGCAGTTTCGTACGGTACGAGCAGTACTTC. Translated, it gives CASSFVRYEQYF.

This clonotype was seen many times. V usage is TRBV6-2 or TRBV6-3 and J usage is TRBJ2-7, with D unclear. The CDR3 covers 11 residues. V lost 6 bases and J 4 bases, leaving 7 bases between the germline ends. Germline CDR1 is MNHEY and CDR2 is SVGEGT. CDR3 nucleotides: TGTGCCAGCAGGGTAGGGTACGAGCAGTACTTC. As protein: CASRVGYEQYF.

The chain employs TRBV12-3 or TRBV12-4 and TRBJ2-3; no clear D. The V end lost 3 bases, the J end lost 5 bases, and 6 bases lay between the germline ends. This CDR3 is 12 amino acids long. This CDR3 reads CASSFWEDTQYF. The CDR3 DNA is TGTGCCAGCAGTTTTTGGGAAGATACGCAGTATTTT.